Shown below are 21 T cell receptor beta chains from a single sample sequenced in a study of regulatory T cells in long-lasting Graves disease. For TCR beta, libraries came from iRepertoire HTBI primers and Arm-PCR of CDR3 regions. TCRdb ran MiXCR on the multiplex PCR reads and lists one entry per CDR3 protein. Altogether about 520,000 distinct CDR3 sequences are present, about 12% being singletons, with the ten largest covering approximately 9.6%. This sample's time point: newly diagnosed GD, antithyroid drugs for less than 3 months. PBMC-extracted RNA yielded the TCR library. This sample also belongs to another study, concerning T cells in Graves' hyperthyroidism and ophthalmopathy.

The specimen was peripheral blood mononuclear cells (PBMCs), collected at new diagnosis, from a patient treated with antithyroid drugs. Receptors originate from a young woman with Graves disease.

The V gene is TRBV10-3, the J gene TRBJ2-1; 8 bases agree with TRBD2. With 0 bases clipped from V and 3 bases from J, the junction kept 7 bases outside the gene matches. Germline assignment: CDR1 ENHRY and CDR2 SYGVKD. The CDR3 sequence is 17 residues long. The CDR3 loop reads CAISESTPTSDYNEQFF. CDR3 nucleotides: TGTGCCATCAGTGAGTCGACCCCGACTAGCGACTACAATGAGCAGTTCTTC.

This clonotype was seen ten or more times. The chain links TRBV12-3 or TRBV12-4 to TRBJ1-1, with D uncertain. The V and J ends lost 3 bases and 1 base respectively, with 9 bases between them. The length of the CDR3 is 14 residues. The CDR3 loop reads CASSFRVWNTEAFF. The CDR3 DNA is TGTGCCAGCAGTTTCCGGGTTTGGAACACTGAAGCTTTCTTT.

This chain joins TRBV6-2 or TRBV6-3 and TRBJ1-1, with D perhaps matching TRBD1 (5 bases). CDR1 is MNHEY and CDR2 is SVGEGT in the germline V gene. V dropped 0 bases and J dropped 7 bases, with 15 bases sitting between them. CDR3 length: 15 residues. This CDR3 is CASSYSIQGLNEAFF. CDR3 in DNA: TGTGCCAGCAGTTACTCGATCCAGGGACTTAATGAAGCTTTCTTT.

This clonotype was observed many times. This CDR3 reads CASSYALDGLYEKLFF. CDR3 DNA sequence: TGTGCCAGCAGTTACGCTCTAGACGGATTATATGAAAAACTGTTTTTT. This chain links TRBV6-5 with TRBJ1-4, with no clear D. Trimming took 2 bases from V and 6 from J, leaving 16 bases between them. Germline values: CDR1 MNHEY, CDR2 SVGAGI. CDR3 length: 16 amino acids.

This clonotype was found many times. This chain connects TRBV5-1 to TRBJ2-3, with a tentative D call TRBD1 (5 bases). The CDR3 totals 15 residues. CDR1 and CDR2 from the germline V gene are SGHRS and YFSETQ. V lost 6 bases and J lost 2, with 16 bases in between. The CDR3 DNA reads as TGCGCCAGCACTCCAGACAGTACAACCACAGATACGCAGTATTTT. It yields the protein CASTPDSTTTDTQYF.

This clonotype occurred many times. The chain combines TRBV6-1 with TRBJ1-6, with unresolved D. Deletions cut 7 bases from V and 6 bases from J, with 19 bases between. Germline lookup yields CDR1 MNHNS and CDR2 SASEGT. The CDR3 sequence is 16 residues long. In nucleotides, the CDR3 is TGTGCCAGCAATCCCTCTTGGCGGGCCGGTAATTCACCCCTCCACTTT. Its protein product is CASNPSWRAGNSPLHF.

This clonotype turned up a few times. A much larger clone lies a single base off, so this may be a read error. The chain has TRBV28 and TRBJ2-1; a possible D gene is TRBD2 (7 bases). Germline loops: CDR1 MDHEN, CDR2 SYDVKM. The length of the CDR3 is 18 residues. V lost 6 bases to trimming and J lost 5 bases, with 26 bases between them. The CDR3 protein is CASRLIVGGGISHNEQFF. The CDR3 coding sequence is TGTGCCAGCAGATTGATCGTGGGAGGGGGGATTTCCCACAATGAGCAGTTCTTC.

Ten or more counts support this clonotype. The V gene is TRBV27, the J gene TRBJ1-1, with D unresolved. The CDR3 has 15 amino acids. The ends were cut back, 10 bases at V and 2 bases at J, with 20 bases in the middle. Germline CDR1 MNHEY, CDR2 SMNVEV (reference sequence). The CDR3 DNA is TGTGCCACCAGACGGATGGGCACAGCCAACACTGAAGCTTTCTTT. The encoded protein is CATRRMGTANTEAFF.

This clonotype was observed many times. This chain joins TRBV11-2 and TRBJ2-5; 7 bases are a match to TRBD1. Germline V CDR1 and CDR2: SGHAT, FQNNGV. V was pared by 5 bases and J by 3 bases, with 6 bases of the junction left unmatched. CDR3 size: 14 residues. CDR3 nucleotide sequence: TGTGCCAGCAGCATCCTACAGGGGAAAGAGACCCAGTACTTC. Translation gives CASSILQGKETQYF.

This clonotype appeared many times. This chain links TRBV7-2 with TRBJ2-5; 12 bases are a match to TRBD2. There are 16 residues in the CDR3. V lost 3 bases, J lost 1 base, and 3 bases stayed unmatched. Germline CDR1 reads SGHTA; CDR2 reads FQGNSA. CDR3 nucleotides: TGTGCCAGCAGCTTCCTAGCGGGGGGGTCCCAAGAGACCCAGTACTTC. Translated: CASSFLAGGSQETQYF. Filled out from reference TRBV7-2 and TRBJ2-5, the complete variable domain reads GAGVSQSPSNKVTEKGKDVELRCDPISGHTALYWYRQSLGQGLEFLIYFQGNSAPDKSGLPSDRFSAERTGGSVSTLTIQRTQQEDSAVYLCASSFLAGGSQETQYFGPGTRLLVL.

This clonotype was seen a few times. The CDR3 coding sequence is TGTGCCAGCAGCCAAGGTTACGGGGCAGGGGTTTACGAGCAGTACTTC. This gives the protein CASSQGYGAGVYEQYF. The V gene is TRBV4-2, the J gene TRBJ2-7, with D perhaps TRBD1 (6 bases). V was clipped by 1 base and J by 4 bases, with 17 bases between them. The CDR3 length is 16 residues. From germline, CDR1 is LGHNA and CDR2 YNFKEQ.

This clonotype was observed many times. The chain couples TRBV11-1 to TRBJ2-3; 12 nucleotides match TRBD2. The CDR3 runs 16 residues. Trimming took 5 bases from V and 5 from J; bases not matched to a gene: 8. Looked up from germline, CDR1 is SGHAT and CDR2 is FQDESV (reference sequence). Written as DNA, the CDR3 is TGTGCCAGCAGCCTCAGACTAGCGGGAGCTGGAGATACGCAGTATTTT. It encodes CASSLRLAGAGDTQYF. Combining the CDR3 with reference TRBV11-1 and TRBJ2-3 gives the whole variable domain EAEVAQSPRYKITEKSQAVAFWCDPISGHATLYWYRQILGQGPELLVQFQDESVVDDSQLPKDRFSAERLKGVDSTLKIQPAELGDSAMYLCASSLRLAGAGDTQYFGPGTRLTVL.

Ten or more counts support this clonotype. The CDR3 DNA reads as TGTGCCAGCAGCTCCTGGGGGGGGCGCACAGATACGCAGTATTTT. It specifies CASSSWGGRTDTQYF. The chain is built from TRBV7-2 and TRBJ2-3, with D possibly being TRBD2 (7 bases). V dropped 4 bases and J dropped 1 base, with 12 bases sitting between them. CDR3 length: 15 amino acids. The germline V gene has CDR1 SGHTA and CDR2 FQGNSA.

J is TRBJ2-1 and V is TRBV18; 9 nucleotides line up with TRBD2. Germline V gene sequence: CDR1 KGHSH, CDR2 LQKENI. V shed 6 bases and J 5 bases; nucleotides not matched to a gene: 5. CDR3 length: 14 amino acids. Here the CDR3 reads CASSRLAENNEQFF. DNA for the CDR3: TGTGCCAGCTCCAGACTAGCGGAAAACAATGAGCAGTTCTTC.

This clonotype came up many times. The CDR3 reads CASRIRGVSNQPQHF. CDR3 DNA: TGTGCCAGCAGGATTAGGGGCGTCAGCAATCAGCCCCAGCATTTT. The chain combines TRBV28 with TRBJ1-5; possible D gene TRBD1, 5 bases. From germline, CDR1 is MDHEN and CDR2 SYDVKM. The CDR3 covers 15 residues. V was clipped by 6 bases and J by 1 base, with 13 bases between them.

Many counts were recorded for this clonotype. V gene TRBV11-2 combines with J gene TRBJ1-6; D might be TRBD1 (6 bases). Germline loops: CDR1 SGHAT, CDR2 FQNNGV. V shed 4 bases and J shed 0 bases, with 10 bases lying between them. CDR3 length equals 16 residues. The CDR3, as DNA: TGTGCCAGCAGCTCAACAGGGAGCTCCTATAATTCACCCCTCCACTTT. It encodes CASSSTGSSYNSPLHF.

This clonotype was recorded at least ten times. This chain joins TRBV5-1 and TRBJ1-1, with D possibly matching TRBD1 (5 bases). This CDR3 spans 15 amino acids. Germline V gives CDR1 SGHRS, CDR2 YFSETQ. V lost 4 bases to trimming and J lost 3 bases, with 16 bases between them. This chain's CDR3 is CASSPRGVTDTEAFF. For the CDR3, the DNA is TGCGCCAGCAGCCCTCGGGGGGTCACGGACACTGAAGCTTTCTTT.

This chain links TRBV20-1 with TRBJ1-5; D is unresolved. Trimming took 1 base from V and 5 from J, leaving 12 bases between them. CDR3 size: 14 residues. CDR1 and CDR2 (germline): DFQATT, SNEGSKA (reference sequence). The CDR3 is CSARGGALYQPQHF. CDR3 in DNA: TGCAGTGCTAGAGGAGGTGCCCTATATCAGCCCCAGCATTTT.

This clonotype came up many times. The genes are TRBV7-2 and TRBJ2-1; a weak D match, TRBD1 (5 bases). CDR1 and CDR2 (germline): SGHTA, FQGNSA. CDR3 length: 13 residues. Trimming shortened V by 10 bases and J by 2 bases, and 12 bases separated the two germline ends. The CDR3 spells CATSGRTYNEQFF. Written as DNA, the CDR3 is TGTGCCACCTCAGGGCGAACCTACAATGAGCAGTTCTTC.

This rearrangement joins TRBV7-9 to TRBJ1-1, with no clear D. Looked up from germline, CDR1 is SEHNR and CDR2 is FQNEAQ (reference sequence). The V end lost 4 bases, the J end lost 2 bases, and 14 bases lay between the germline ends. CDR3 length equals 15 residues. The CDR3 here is CASSSPTASNTEAFF. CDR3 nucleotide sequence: TGTGCCAGCAGCTCACCTACAGCTTCCAACACTGAAGCTTTCTTT.

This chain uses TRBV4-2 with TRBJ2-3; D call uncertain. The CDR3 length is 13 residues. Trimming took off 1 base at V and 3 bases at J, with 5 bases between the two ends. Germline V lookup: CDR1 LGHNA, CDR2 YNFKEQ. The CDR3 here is CASSQVFTDTQYF. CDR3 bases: TGTGCCAGCAGCCAAGTGTTTACAGATACGCAGTATTTT.